The clone carrying this T cell receptor (beta chain) was observed a handful of times. Its antigen remains unknown. TCRdb keeps only in-frame clones here, not all; method: immunoSEQ multiplex PCR. The sample lists about 72,000 clones, 80% to 90% occurring once. The CDR3 is 13 residues long. Germline V gives CDR1 MNHEY, CDR2 SMNVEV (reference sequence). The ends lost 2 bases at V and 12 bases at J; junction bases unmatched: 2. Combined were second doses at about 4 or about 12 weeks. This sample was included in a study of T cell responses to AZD1222 COVID-19 vaccine. Study-wide findings and caveats: Nearly half of spike-specific TCRs reportedly target unmutated variant regions. Clonal diversity was possibly underestimated, and white British individuals and females predominated among donors. Repertoire sampling occurred only after the peak T cell response.

This clonotype was obtained from an adult who received the AZD1222 COVID-19 vaccine. The input for sequencing was peripheral blood, taken 28 days after the second AZD1222 dose. The rearrangement joins TRBV27 to TRBJ1-6, with TRBD1 matching 9 bases. Here the CDR3 reads CASSLDRGEPLHF. CDR3 bases: TGTGCCAGCAGTTTAGACAGGGGGGAACCCCTCCACTTT.